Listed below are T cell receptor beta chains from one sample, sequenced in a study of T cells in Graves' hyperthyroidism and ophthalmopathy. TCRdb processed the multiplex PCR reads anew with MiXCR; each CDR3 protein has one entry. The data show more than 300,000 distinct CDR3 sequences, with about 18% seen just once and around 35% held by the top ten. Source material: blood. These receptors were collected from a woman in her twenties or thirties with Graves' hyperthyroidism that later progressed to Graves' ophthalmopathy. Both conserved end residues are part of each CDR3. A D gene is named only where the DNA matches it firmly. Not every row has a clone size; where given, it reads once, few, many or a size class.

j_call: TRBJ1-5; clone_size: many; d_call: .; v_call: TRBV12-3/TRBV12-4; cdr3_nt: TGTGCCAGCAGTTTCGCAATTGGGATTCAGCCCCAGCATTTT; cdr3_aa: CASSFAIGIQPQHF
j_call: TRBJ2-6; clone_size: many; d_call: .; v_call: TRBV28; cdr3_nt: TGTGCCAGCAGTAATCCAGGAGCATCTGGGGCCAACGTCCTGACTTTC; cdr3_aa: CASSNPGASGANVLTF
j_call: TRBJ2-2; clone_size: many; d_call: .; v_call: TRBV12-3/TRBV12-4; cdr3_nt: TGTGCCAGCAGTTTTGTACAGGGGAACACCGGGGAGCTGTTTTTT; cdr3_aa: CASSFVQGNTGELFF
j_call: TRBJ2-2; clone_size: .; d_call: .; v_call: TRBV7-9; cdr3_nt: TGTGCCAGCAGCTTAGCTCACACCGGGGAGCTGTTTTTT; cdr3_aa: CASSLAHTGELFF
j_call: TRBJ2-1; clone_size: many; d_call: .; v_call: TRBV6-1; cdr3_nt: TGTGCCAGCAGTTCCGGACTATACAATGAGCAGTTCTTC; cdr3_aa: CASSSGLYNEQFF
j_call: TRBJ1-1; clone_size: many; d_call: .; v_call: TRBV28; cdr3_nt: TGTGCCAGCAGTCCCTACAGGGAAATGAACACTGAAGCTTTCTTT; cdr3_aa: CASSPYREMNTEAFF
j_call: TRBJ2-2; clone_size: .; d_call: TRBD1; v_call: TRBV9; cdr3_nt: TGTGCCAGCAGCGCATCCGGGACAGCCATCGCCGGGGAGCTGTTTTTT; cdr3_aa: CASSASGTAIAGELFF
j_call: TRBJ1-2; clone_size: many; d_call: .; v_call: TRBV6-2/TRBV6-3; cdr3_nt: TGTGCCAGCAGTCCCGACGGATTCTATGGCTACACCTTC; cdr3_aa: CASSPDGFYGYTF
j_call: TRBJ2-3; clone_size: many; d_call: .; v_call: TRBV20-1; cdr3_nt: TGCAGTGCTAGAGTAAGCGGACAGAACACAGATACGCAGTATTTT; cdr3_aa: CSARVSGQNTDTQYF
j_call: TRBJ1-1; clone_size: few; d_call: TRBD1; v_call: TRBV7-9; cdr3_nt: TGTGCCAGCAGCTTAGCGCCCCAGCTATCGACAGGGGGCTACACTGAAGCTTTCTTT; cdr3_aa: CASSLAPQLSTGGYTEAFF
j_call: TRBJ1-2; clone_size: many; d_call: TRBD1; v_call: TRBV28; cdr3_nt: TGTGCCAGCAGCCCTACAGGGGGAATTGAGGGCTACACCTTC; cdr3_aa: CASSPTGGIEGYTF
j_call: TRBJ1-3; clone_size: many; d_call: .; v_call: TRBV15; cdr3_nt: TGTGCCACCAGCACAGGGCGCTCTCTTGGAAACACCATATATTTT; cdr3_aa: CATSTGRSLGNTIYF
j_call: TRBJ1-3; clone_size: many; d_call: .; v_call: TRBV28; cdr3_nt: TGTGCCAGCAGCGAAGGGTGGGGAAACACCATATATTTT; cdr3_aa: CASSEGWGNTIYF
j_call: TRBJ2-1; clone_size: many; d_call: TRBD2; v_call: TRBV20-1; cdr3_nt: TGCAGTGCTAGGGATTATAGCGGGAGTGGGCCCTACAATGAGCAGTTCTTC; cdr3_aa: CSARDYSGSGPYNEQFF
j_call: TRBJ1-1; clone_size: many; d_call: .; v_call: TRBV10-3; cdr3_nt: TGTGCCATCAGTGAGGGGGGTGAGCACACTGAAGCTTTCTTT; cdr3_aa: CAISEGGEHTEAFF
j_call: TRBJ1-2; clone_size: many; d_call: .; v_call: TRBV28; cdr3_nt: TGTGCCAGCAGTTTGGCCGGGACGGAGCTCCGGGGCTACACCTTC; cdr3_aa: CASSLAGTELRGYTF
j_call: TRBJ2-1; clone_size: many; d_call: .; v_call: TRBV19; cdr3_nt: TGTGCCAGTAGTTCAGACCGGGCCGAGGGTTCCTACAATGAGCAGTTCTTC; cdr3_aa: CASSSDRAEGSYNEQFF
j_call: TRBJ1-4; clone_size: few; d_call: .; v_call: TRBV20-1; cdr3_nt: TGCAGTGCTAGAAATTGGGCAGGGCCTTTCGAAAAACTGTTTTTT; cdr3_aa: CSARNWAGPFEKLFF
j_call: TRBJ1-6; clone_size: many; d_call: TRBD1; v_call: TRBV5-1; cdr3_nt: TGCGCCAGCAGCTTACAGGGGCTCAATTCACCCCTCCACTTT; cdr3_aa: CASSLQGLNSPLHF
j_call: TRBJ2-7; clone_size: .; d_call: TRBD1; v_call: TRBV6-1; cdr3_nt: TGTGCCAGCAGTCCCGGGACAGGGTTTTCCTACGAGCAGTACTTC; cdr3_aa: CASSPGTGFSYEQYF
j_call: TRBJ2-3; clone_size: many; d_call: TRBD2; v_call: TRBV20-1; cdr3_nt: TGCAGTGCTAGAGATCCCCCGACTAGCGGGGCCACAGATACGCAGTATTTT; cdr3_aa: CSARDPPTSGATDTQYF
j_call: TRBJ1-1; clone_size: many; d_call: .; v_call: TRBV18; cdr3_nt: TGTGCCAGCTCACCGGCACGGAGCGGTACTGAAGCTTTCTTT; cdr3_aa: CASSPARSGTEAFF
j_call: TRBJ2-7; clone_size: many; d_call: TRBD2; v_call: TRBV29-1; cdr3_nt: TGCAGCGTTGCCGGGGGGACCTACGAGCAGTACTTC; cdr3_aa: CSVAGGTYEQYF
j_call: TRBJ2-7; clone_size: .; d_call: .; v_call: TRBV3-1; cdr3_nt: TGTGCCAGCAGCCGGAGTACCGAGCAGTACTTC; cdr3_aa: CASSRSTEQYF
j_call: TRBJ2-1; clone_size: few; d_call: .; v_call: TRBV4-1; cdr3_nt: TGCGCCAGCAGCCATCCTGGTCGTTCCCCTCTCCATGAGCAGTTCTTC; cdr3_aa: CASSHPGRSPLHEQFF
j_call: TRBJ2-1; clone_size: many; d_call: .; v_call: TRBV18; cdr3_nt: TGTGCCAGCTCACCAATCACGACCGAGGATGAGCAGTTCTTC; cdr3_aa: CASSPITTEDEQFF
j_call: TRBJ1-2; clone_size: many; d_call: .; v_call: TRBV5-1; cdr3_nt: TGCGCCAGCAGCTTGGCGGGTAACGGGGGCATGGGCTACACCTTC; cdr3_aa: CASSLAGNGGMGYTF
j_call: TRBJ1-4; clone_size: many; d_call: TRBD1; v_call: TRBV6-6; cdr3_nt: TGTGCCAGCAGTTACGTCACAGGGGGGGATGAAAAACTGTTTTTT; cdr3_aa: CASSYVTGGDEKLFF
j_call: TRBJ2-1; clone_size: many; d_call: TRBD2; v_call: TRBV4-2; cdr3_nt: TGTGCCAGCAGCCAAGAGTGGGCGGGGGGGAGCTCCTACAATGAGCAGTTCTTC; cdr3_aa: CASSQEWAGGSSYNEQFF
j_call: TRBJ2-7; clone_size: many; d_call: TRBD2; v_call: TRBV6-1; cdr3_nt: TGTGCCAGCAGATTCTCTAGCGGGGGTTACTACGAGCAGTACTTC; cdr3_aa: CASRFSSGGYYEQYF
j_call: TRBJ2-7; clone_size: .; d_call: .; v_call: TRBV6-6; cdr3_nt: TGTGCCAGCAGTTACTCGATTACTGGACGAGGGGGGGAGCAGTACTTC; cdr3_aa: CASSYSITGRGGEQYF
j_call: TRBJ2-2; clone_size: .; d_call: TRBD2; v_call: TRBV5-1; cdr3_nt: TGCGCCAGCAGCTTGGAAGCGGGAGCTACCGGGGAGCTGTTTTTT; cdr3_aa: CASSLEAGATGELFF
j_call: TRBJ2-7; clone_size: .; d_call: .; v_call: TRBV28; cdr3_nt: TGTGCCATCCAGCCCCCGACAGGCTACGAGCAGTACTTC; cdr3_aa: CAIQPPTGYEQYF
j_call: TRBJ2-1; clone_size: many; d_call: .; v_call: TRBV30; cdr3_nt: TGTGCCTGGAGTTTCCAGGGTGAGCAGTTCTTC; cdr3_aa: CAWSFQGEQFF
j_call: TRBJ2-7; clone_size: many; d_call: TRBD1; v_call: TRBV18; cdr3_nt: TGTGCCAGCTCGCTGGGACAGGGAATGCCGTACTTC; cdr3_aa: CASSLGQGMPYF
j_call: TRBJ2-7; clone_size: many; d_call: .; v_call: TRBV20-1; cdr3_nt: TGCAGTGCTAGAGATTCCGGCAGGGAATTGGGCGAGCAGTACTTC; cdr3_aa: CSARDSGRELGEQYF
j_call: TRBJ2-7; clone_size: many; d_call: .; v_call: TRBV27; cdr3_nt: TGTGCCAGCAGTCCCCCTAGGAACTCCTACGAGCAGTACTTC; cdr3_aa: CASSPPRNSYEQYF
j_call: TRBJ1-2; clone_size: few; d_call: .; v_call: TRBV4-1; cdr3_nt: TGCGCCAGCAGCCACTTATGGGGTGGCTATGGCTACACCTTC; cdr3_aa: CASSHLWGGYGYTF
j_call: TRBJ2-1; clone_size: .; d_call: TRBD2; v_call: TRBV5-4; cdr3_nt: TGTGCCAGCAGCTTCTCAGCGGGAGGTTTAGATGAGCAGTTCTTC; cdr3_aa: CASSFSAGGLDEQFF
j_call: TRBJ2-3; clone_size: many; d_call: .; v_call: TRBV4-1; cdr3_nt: TGCGCCAGCAGCCAAGCACCGGGACTCCAAAAAGGGGAAGATACGCAGTATTTT; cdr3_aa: CASSQAPGLQKGEDTQYF
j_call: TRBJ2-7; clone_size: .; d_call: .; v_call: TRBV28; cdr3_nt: TGTGCCAGCAGTTTATTTGTGAGCCAGCCGGAGCAGTACTTC; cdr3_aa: CASSLFVSQPEQYF
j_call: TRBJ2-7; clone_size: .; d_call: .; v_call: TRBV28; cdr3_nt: TGTGCCAGCAGTTTAGGGACTCCGGGATCCTACGAGCAGTACTTC; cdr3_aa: CASSLGTPGSYEQYF
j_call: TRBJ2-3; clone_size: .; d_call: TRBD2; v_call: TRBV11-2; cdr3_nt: TGTGCCAGCAGCCCCCCGTGGGGTAGCGGGAGGTTCCCTAGCACAGATACGCAGTATTTT; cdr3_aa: CASSPPWGSGRFPSTDTQYF
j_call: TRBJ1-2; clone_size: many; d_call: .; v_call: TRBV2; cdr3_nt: TGTGCCAGCAGTGAAGCAATTGCTGGCTACACCTTC; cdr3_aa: CASSEAIAGYTF
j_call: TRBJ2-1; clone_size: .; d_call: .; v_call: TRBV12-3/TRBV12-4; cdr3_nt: TGTGCCAGCAGTCCGCGACAGAATGAGCAGTTCTTC; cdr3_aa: CASSPRQNEQFF
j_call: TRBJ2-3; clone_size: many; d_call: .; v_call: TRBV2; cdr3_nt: TGTGCCAGCTTAGGGACGTCGGGGTCGCAGTATTTT; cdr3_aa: CASLGTSGSQYF
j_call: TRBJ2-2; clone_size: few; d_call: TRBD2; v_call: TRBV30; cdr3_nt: TGTGCCTGCTCCGGGACTACCAACACCGGGGAGCTGTTTTTT; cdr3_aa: CACSGTTNTGELFF
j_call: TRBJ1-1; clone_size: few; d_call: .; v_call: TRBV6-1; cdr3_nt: TGTGCCAGTGACAGTAATGCCCTTTCGAGCACTGAAGCTTTCTTT; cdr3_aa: CASDSNALSSTEAFF
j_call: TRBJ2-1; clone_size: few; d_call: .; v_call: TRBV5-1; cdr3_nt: TGCGCCAGCAGCTTGAGTAACCGCGACAATGAGCAGTTCTTC; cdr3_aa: CASSLSNRDNEQFF